This T cell receptor beta chain was recovered during a study of blood T cell repertoires in COVID-19. Whole-study context: There were acute and convalescent COVID-19 samples, and they came from the United States, Italy and Spain.

As to this clone: The sample holds other DNA sequences that translate to the same CDR3.

Libraries were prepared by immunoSEQ multiplex PCR; TCRdb keeps only in-frame clonotypes and omits some of them. The profile shows under 350,000 clones, approximately 85% of them singletons. The CDR3 loop spans 12 amino acids. The V and J ends lost 4 bases and 3 bases respectively, with 7 bases between them. CDR1 is KGHSH and CDR2 is LQKENI in the germline V gene. The chain has TRBV18 and TRBJ2-7; a possible D gene is TRBD1 (5 bases). The material sequenced was peripheral blood. The TCR sequence derives from a human donor in a cohort sampled during active COVID-19. DNA of the CDR3: TGTGCCAGCTCACAAGACAGCTACGAGCAGTACTTC. Translated, it gives CASSQDSYEQYF.